The clone carrying this TCR beta chain was detected ten times or more. Each donor who had ophthalmopathy showed moderate-to-severe activity, a CAS of ≥3, a NOSPECS of ≥4, and a duration under 3 months. The data derive from a study of Graves' ophthalmopathy and Graves' hyperthyroidism. Scientists amplified the TCR beta CDR3 regions from RNA transcripts. HTBI primers served in a first-round RT-PCR, which a second-round multiplex PCR followed. TCRdb re-called the multiplex PCR reads with MiXCR, one entry per CDR3 protein. The table includes fewer than 400,000 distinct CDR3 sequences, around 19% detected once. Trimming stripped 0 bases from V and 6 bases from J, with 11 bases between. The germline CDR1 and CDR2 sequences are SGHAT and FQNNGV. The CDR3 length is 14 residues.

Sequencing was carried out using peripheral blood. The chain has TRBV11-2 and TRBJ1-1; unclear D gene. The sequence was collected from a woman under 30 with Graves' ophthalmopathy. This CDR3 is CASSLDPLGAEAFF. CDR3 sequence (DNA): TGTGCCAGCAGCTTAGATCCCCTAGGAGCTGAAGCTTTCTTT.